A selection of T cell receptor beta chains follows, all from one sample in a study of tumor-infiltrating lymphocytes in primary liver carcinoma. TCRdb itself ran the multiplex PCR reads through MiXCR, one entry per CDR3 protein. The sample records 330,000 or so distinct CDR3 sequences, roughly 61% being singletons. The sequencing sample was made of peripheral blood. The receptors were gathered from a man in his forties with primary liver carcinoma and hepatitis B virus infection. The CDR3 runs from the conserved cysteine through the conserved F or W. D genes are given only for firm matches. The size entry is marked missing in some rows and otherwise reads once, few, many or a size class.

J	length	D	size	V	CDR3	DNA
TRBJ1-2	15	NA	few	TRBV5-1	CASSLVSELTYGYTF	TGCGCCAGCAGCTTGGTTTCGGAGCTCACCTATGGCTACACCTTC
TRBJ2-1	13	NA	NA	TRBV10-1	CASSGRLGGEQFF	TGCGCAAGCAGTGGACGGTTAGGGGGTGAGCAGTTCTTC
TRBJ1-1	13	NA	NA	TRBV5-4	CASSLRGGTEASF	TGTGCCAGCAGCTTGAGGGGGGGGACTGAAGCTTCCTTT
TRBJ1-2	14	TRBD1	NA	TRBV19	CASSIPTGRYGYTF	TGTGCCAGTAGTATCCCGACAGGGCGCTATGGCTACACCTTC
TRBJ2-7	14	NA	many	TRBV7-9	CASSLVGPGYEQYF	TGTGCCAGCAGCTTAGTGGGACCTGGCTACGAGCAGTACTTC
TRBJ2-7	14	NA	many	TRBV10-3	CAISESDGSRWQYF	TGTGCCATCAGTGAGTCGGACGGTTCGCGGTGGCAGTACTTC
TRBJ1-2	18	TRBD1	once	TRBV28	CDSSSGDSGQTFNYGYTF	TGTGACAGCAGTTCCGGGGACAGCGGGCAAACCTTTAACTATGGCTACACCTTC
TRBJ2-7	17	NA	few	TRBV4-1	CASSQVDRALETYEQYF	TGCGCCAGCAGCCAAGTAGACCGGGCCCTAGAGACCTACGAGCAGTACTTC
TRBJ2-7	14	NA	NA	TRBV6-5	CASSRTLGSYEQYF	TGTGCCAGCAGCCGGACTCTCGGGAGCTACGAGCAGTACTTC
TRBJ2-7	13	TRBD1	NA	TRBV12-3/TRBV12-4	CASSWTGYYEQYF	TGTGCCAGCAGTTGGACAGGGTACTACGAGCAGTACTTC
TRBJ2-7	15	TRBD1	few	TRBV12-3/TRBV12-4	CASSLKGQGFNEQYF	TGTGCCAGCAGTTTAAAGGGACAGGGATTCAACGAGCAGTACTTC
TRBJ2-2	14	TRBD1	NA	TRBV11-2	CASSSVQGNGKLSF	TGTGCCAGCAGCTCGGTACAGGGGAACGGGAAGCTGTCTTTT
TRBJ2-5	16	TRBD2	NA	TRBV5-8	CVSSSYSTSGQETQYF	TGTGTCAGCAGCTCCTACTCGACTAGCGGACAAGAGACCCAGTACTTC
TRBJ2-7	19	NA	many	TRBV6-5	CASSYSKGRPFTSSYEQYF	TGTGCCAGCAGTTACTCCAAAGGGAGGCCATTCACAAGCTCCTACGAGCAGTACTTC
TRBJ2-3	15	NA	few	TRBV20-1	CSARDAPDDTDTQYF	TGCAGTGCTAGAGATGCACCAGACGACACAGATACGCAGTATTTT
TRBJ2-1	16	NA	many	TRBV24-1	CATSVSPSVLYNEQFF	TGTGCCACCAGTGTTAGTCCTAGCGTCCTCTACAATGAGCAGTTCTTC
TRBJ2-7	14	NA	NA	TRBV18	CASAPVGIGSEQYF	TGTGCCAGCGCACCGGTCGGGATCGGGAGCGAGCAGTACTTC
TRBJ2-1	14	TRBD1	many	TRBV6-6	CASRDVAGGEEQFF	TGTGCCAGCAGAGATGTTGCAGGGGGCGAGGAGCAGTTCTTC
TRBJ1-1	13	NA	NA	TRBV5-4	CASSSWAAPETFF	TGTGCCAGCAGCTCGTGGGCGGCCCCCGAGACTTTCTTT
TRBJ2-3	13	NA	many	TRBV6-5	CASRRDLTDTQYF	TGTGCCAGCAGGCGAGATCTCACAGATACGCAGTATTTT
TRBJ2-4	17	TRBD2	NA	TRBV11-1	CASSFPGTSGTKNTQYF	TGTGCTAGCAGCTTTCCCGGGACTAGCGGGACCAAAAACACTCAGTACTTC
TRBJ1-3	13	NA	NA	TRBV10-3	CAISESEGNTIYF	TGTGCCATCAGTGAGTCGGAGGGAAACACCATATATTTT
TRBJ2-7	14	TRBD2	NA	TRBV6-5	CGSSSGTSGRGQYF	TGTGGCAGCAGCTCCGGGACTAGCGGGAGAGGACAGTACTTC
TRBJ2-5	15	TRBD2	many	TRBV12-3/TRBV12-4	CATSTAGGLGETQYF	TGTGCCACCTCCACCGCGGGAGGACTTGGAGAGACCCAGTACTTC
TRBJ2-1	13	NA	NA	TRBV29-1	CSVVGAGSNEQFF	TGCAGCGTTGTCGGGGCAGGGAGCAACGAGCAGTTCTTC
TRBJ2-5	14	NA	few	TRBV7-9	CASSPAGLSETQYF	TGTGCCAGCAGCCCCGCGGGGTTATCAGAGACCCAGTACTTC
TRBJ2-6	18	TRBD1	NA	TRBV13	CASSFGTGAVSEANVLTF	TGTGCCAGCAGCTTCGGGACAGGGGCAGTATCTGAGGCCAACGTCCTGACTTTC
TRBJ2-2	16	TRBD2	NA	TRBV11-2	CASSLQAGVDTGELFF	TGTGCCAGTAGCCTCCAAGCGGGAGTGGACACCGGGGAGCTGTTTTTT
TRBJ2-7	15	TRBD1	medium-sized	TRBV11-2	CASSLGQGQHYEQYF	TGTGCCAGCAGCTTAGGACAGGGCCAACACTACGAGCAGTACTTC
TRBJ2-1	15	NA	few	TRBV28	CASSFSGLFYNEQFF	TGTGCCAGCAGTTTCTCGGGACTGTTCTACAATGAGCAGTTCTTC
TRBJ1-4	13	TRBD1	NA	TRBV5-1	CASRGTGNEKLFF	TGCGCCAGCAGAGGGACAGGGAATGAAAAACTGTTTTTT
TRBJ2-3	14	NA	NA	TRBV18	CASSPPSSTDTQYF	TGTGCCAGCTCACCCCCGTCAAGCACAGATACGCAGTATTTT
TRBJ2-3	13	NA	few	TRBV6-5	CASSYSESNTQYF	TGTGCCAGCAGTTACTCGGAATCGAATACGCAGTATTTT
TRBJ2-5	10	NA	NA	TRBV30	CAWSAETQYF	TGTGCCTGGAGTGCTGAGACCCAGTACTTC
TRBJ1-2	17	TRBD1	NA	TRBV11-2	CASNLDLSGQGPGGYTF	TGTGCCAGCAACTTAGATCTGTCGGGACAGGGCCCGGGTGGCTACACCTTC
TRBJ1-2	17	NA	many	TRBV11-2	CASSLNPRDASRNGYTF	TGTGCCAGCAGCTTAAACCCCCGTGACGCCAGCCGGAATGGCTACACCTTC
TRBJ2-1	16	TRBD2	few	TRBV11-2	CASSLMASGSRGEQLF	TGTGCCAGCAGCTTAATGGCTAGCGGGAGTAGAGGGGAGCAGTTATTC
TRBJ2-5	14	NA	NA	TRBV5-5	CASTCGGRGETQYF	TGTGCCAGCACCTGTGGGGGGCGCGGAGAGACCCAGTACTTC
TRBJ1-5	16	NA	NA	TRBV6-6	CGSKTGIVDSNQPQHF	TGTGGCAGCAAGACGGGGATAGTCGATAGCAATCAGCCCCAGCATTTT
TRBJ2-3	16	NA	few	TRBV4-1	CASSQAFRVGRDTQYF	TGCGCCAGCAGCCAGGCATTCAGGGTTGGGAGGGATACGCAGTATTTT
TRBJ2-3	14	TRBD1	NA	TRBV6-5	CASSYNRGSGTQYF	TGTGCCAGCAGTTACAACAGGGGGTCTGGTACGCAGTATTTT
TRBJ2-1	14	TRBD1	NA	TRBV6-5	CTSGYRDRGDEQFF	TGTACCAGCGGTTACCGAGACAGGGGCGATGAGCAGTTCTTC
TRBJ2-7	16	TRBD2	NA	TRBV11-2	CATREGLIAGVEEQYF	TGTGCCACCAGGGAGGGTCTCATAGCGGGGGTAGAAGAACAGTACTTC
TRBJ2-4	17	NA	once	TRBV11-2	CASSDRTGPLAKNIQCF	TGTGCCAGCAGCGATCGGACGGGCCCCCTAGCCAAAAACATTCAGTGCTTC
TRBJ2-7	13	NA	NA	TRBV5-6	CASSRGLSYEQCF	TGTGCCAGCAGCCGGGGACTGTCCTACGAGCAGTGCTTC
TRBJ2-4	13	NA	NA	TRBV4-1	CANSQDLGNLQYF	TGCGCCAACAGCCAAGACCTTGGGAACCTTCAGTACTTC
TRBJ1-5	18	TRBD1	NA	TRBV5-8	CASHKHRRQGYSNQPQHF	TGTGCCAGCCATAAACATCGTCGACAGGGGTATAGCAATCAGCCCCAGCATTTT
TRBJ1-2	12	NA	NA	TRBV29-1	CNALTVPEGYTF	TGCAACGCCCTGACAGTCCCGGAGGGCTACACCTTC
TRBJ2-3	16	NA	few	TRBV4-1	CASSQGRSPPTDTQYF	TGCGCCAGCAGCCAAGGTCGCTCTCCACCCACAGATACGCAGTATTTT
TRBJ2-3	11	NA	NA	TRBV10-3	CAIRGTDTQYF	TGTGCCATCAGGGGAACAGATACGCAGTATTTT
TRBJ1-5	14	NA	NA	TRBV2	CASKGAGPFQPQHF	TGTGCCAGCAAAGGAGCAGGGCCCTTTCAGCCCCAGCATTTT
TRBJ2-5	15	TRBD1	few	TRBV5-5	CASSLNRGGEETQYF	TGTGCCAGCAGCTTGAACAGGGGTGGCGAAGAGACCCAGTACTTC
TRBJ2-2	18	TRBD2	once	TRBV6-2/TRBV6-3	CASSSGLVGVGNTGGLFF	TGTGCCAGCAGCTCCGGACTAGTGGGAGTAGGGAACACCGGGGGGCTGTTTTTT
TRBJ2-7	16	TRBD2	NA	TRBV11-2	CASSAGTIGSSYEQCF	TGTGCCAGCAGCGCCGGGACTATCGGGAGCTCTTACGAGCAGTGCTTC
TRBJ1-1	14	NA	NA	TRBV11-2	CASSTSVVNTEAFF	TGTGCCAGCAGCACCTCAGTTGTGAACACTGAAGCTTTCTTT
TRBJ1-1	14	TRBD1	NA	TRBV12-3/TRBV12-4	CASSQGQGGSEAFF	TGTGCCAGCAGTCAGGGACAGGGGGGCTCCGAAGCTTTCTTT
TRBJ2-6	17	NA	NA	TRBV18	CASSPYDRSFVANVLSF	TGTGCCAGCTCACCGTACGACAGGTCCTTTGTGGCCAACGTCCTAAGTTTC